Following are 4 T cell receptor beta chains from one sample sequenced in a study of beta chain features in type 1 diabetes. Whole-study findings and limits: Across all four CD4+ subsets, people with type 1 diabetes showed modestly shorter TCRB CDR3s.

These receptors' antigens are unknown. The authors reverse transcribed all of the isolated RNA, so sequencing captured expressed TCRB transcripts. Data came from immunoSEQ multiplex PCR; TCRdb stores just in-frame clones and leaves some out. The sample includes 300,000 to 450,000 clones, roughly 13% of them seen just once. Material for sequencing was naive CD4+ T cells from blood. All receptors come from a woman between 18 and 29 years old with type 1 diabetes.

This clone was detected only a few times. The sample holds other DNA sequences that translate to the same CDR3. The chain carries TRBV4-2 and TRBJ2-7; the D gene is possibly TRBD2 (6 bases). CDR1 is LGHNA, CDR2 YNFKEQ, per germline. V shed 0 bases and J shed 0 bases, with 9 bases lying between them. The CDR3 has 15 residues. This chain's CDR3 is CASSQDLAVSYEQYF. CDR3 sequence (DNA): TGTGCCAGCAGCCAAGATTTAGCGGTCTCCTACGAGCAGTACTTC.

The chain carries TRBV6-4 and TRBJ2-1, with 12 bases identical to TRBD2. Trimming took 5 bases from V and 4 from J; bases not matched to a gene: 6. CDR3 length: 16 residues. CDR1 and CDR2 (germline): MRHNA, SNTAGT. In DNA form, the CDR3 reads TGTGCCAGCAGTTCCAAACTAGCGGGAGGTTACAATGAGCAGTTCTTC. Protein: CASSSKLAGGYNEQFF.

The gene calls are TRBV7-2 and TRBJ2-7; 8 bases are shared with TRBD2. V dropped 4 bases and J dropped 3; count of bases not matched to a gene: 5. The CDR3 is 14 residues long. Looked up from germline, CDR1 is SGHTA and CDR2 is FQGNSA. The CDR3 DNA follows: TGTGCCAGCAGCTCGCAGCGGGGGAACTACGAGCAGTACTTC. Encoded protein: CASSSQRGNYEQYF.

In this sample, this clone turned up a few times. V is TRBV9 and J is TRBJ2-1; 8 nucleotides align to TRBD2. J gave up 1 base and V 1 base, and 4 bases lay outside the gene matches. The germline V gene has CDR1 SGDLS and CDR2 YYNGEE. CDR3 length: 16 amino acids. The CDR3 here is CASSVFGGGSYNEQFF. In nucleotides, the CDR3 is TGTGCCAGCAGCGTATTTGGCGGGGGGTCCTACAATGAGCAGTTCTTC.